This T cell receptor beta chain emerged from a study of CD8 T cells in ankylosing spondylitis. Regarding the study as a whole: The study identified a TCR beta motif of under 10 highly homologous variants that appeared characteristic of ankylosing spondylitis blood.

TCRdb redid the calling of the 5' RACE reads with MiXCR, one entry per CDR3 protein. The data contain some 840,000 distinct CDR3 sequences, approximately 10% of them singletons. A note on this clonotype: Its specificity is not known.

Germline CDR1 KGHDR, CDR2 SFDVKD. The CDR3 loop spans 15 amino acids. Trimming shortened V by 7 bases and J by 6 bases, and 17 bases separated the two germline ends. This receptor was taken from a male donor with ankylosing spondylitis. The sequencing input was blood, either unsorted or a sorted T cell fraction (not recorded which). The chain recombines TRBV24-1 with TRBJ1-4; D gene unclear. CDR3 nucleotides: TGTGCCACCAGCAACCCCAGGAGTGGTGATGAAAAACTGTTTTTT. Amino acid sequence: CATSNPRSGDEKLFF.